Included here is one T cell receptor beta chain sequence, with context. Its antigen is unknown. This CDR3 has 16 residues. J lost 4 bases, V lost 4 bases, and 12 bases had no gene match. Germline loops: CDR1 LGHNA, CDR2 YNFKEQ. The sample comes from a study of T-cell memory formation after mild COVID-19. From 5'RACE with constant-segment primers came TCR alpha and TCR beta cDNA libraries that carried sample barcodes and UMIs. TCRdb called the 5' RACE reads again in MiXCR, with one record for every CDR3 protein. The table has approximately 340,000 distinct CDR3 sequences, approximately 15% seen once. Study findings and constraints: The study found contracting CD4+ clones mainly in CM and EM and contracting CD8+ clones in EMRA.

This receptor was identified in a young man who had mild COVID-19 (a few samples of this study predate the infection). Cell type and time point are not known. The source material was PBMCs or a T cell subset sorted from them (not recorded which). The chain links TRBV4-2 to TRBJ2-7; 8 nucleotides agree with TRBD2. DNA for the CDR3: TGTGCCAGCAGCCCCTTCGGGGCGGGGGGCCTTTACGAGCAGTACTTC. Its protein is CASSPFGAGGLYEQYF.